These 20 T cell receptor beta chains came from one sample sequenced in a study of cytomegalovirus exposure and HLA in healthy donors. The primer mix had 60 Vbeta and 13 Jbeta primers. Using immunoSEQ multiplex PCR, the repertoire was profiled, and TCRdb retains in-frame clones only, with some absent. The sample has approximately 91,000 clones; 55% to 80% are singletons. Specimen: PBMCs. The receptor source for this set is a female donor in good health and CMV-seronegative.

The J gene is TRBJ2-5, the V gene TRBV19, with D perhaps TRBD2 (6 bases). V lost 7 bases and J lost 5, with 23 bases in between. Germline assignment: CDR1 LNHDA and CDR2 SQIVND (reference sequence). The CDR3 is 16 residues long. CDR3 region: CASKKVGEVKRETQYF. The CDR3 nucleotides read TGTGCCAGTAAAAAAGTTGGGGAGGTGAAAAGGGAGACCCAGTACTTC.

V is TRBV28 and J is TRBJ1-2; 8 bases are shared with TRBD1. CDR1 is MDHEN and CDR2 is SYDVKM in the germline V gene. The CDR3 length is 12 residues. V shed 4 bases and J 5 bases; nucleotides not matched to a gene: 0. The CDR3: CASSWTGYGYTF. CDR3 DNA: TGTGCCAGCAGTTGGACAGGGTATGGCTACACCTTC.

The chain combines TRBV2 with TRBJ2-3; no clear D gene. The CDR3 is 14 amino acids. V lost 10 bases, J lost 2 bases, and 16 bases lay in between. Germline CDR1 is SNHLY and CDR2 is FYNNEI. The CDR3 DNA follows: TGTGCCACTGCTCGTAGAACCCTCACAGATACGCAGTATTTT. Translation gives CATARRTLTDTQYF.

The V call is TRBV19, the J call TRBJ1-5; 7 bases align to TRBD1. The J segment lost 4 bases and the V segment lost 3 bases, leaving 3 bases of the junction unmatched. Germline assignment: CDR1 LNHDA and CDR2 SQIVND (reference sequence). The CDR3 length is 14 residues. This chain's CDR3 is CASSMGRGNQPQHF. CDR3 DNA: TGTGCCAGTAGTATGGGCAGGGGGAATCAGCCCCAGCATTTT.

V usage is TRBV29-1 and J usage is TRBJ1-2; 11 bases agree with TRBD1. J lost 2 bases, V lost 3 bases, and 5 bases had no gene match. Germline loops: CDR1 SQVTM, CDR2 ANQGSEA. The CDR3 totals 15 residues. Here the CDR3 reads CSVDGTGGTNYGYTF. The DNA for the CDR3 is TGCAGCGTTGATGGGACAGGGGGGACCAACTATGGCTACACCTTC.

This chain links TRBV2 with TRBJ2-7; the match to TRBD1 covers 7 bases. Unmatched junction bases numbered 5, after V lost 4 bases and J lost 2 bases. This CDR3 comprises 14 residues. Looked up from germline, CDR1 is SNHLY and CDR2 is FYNNEI. CDR3 protein: CASSAQGSTYEQYF. The CDR3 coding sequence is TGTGCCAGCAGTGCACAGGGGTCAACCTACGAGCAGTACTTC.

V is TRBV13 and J is TRBJ2-3; D gene unclear. CDR3 size: 14 residues. Germline V gene data show CDR1 as PRHDT and CDR2 as FYEKMQ (reference sequence). Trimming took off 0 bases at V and 4 bases at J, with 8 bases between the two ends. CDR3 region: CASSLGLGADTQYF. CDR3 DNA sequence: TGTGCCAGCAGCTTAGGGCTAGGCGCAGATACGCAGTATTTT.

V and J are TRBV30 and TRBJ2-4; 7 nucleotides agree with TRBD1. Germline CDR1 is GTSNPN and CDR2 is SVGIG (reference sequence). The J segment lost 8 bases and the V segment lost 3 bases, leaving 7 bases of the junction unmatched. The CDR3 has 13 amino acids. Here the CDR3 DNA reads TGTGCCTGGAGCGGGACAGCGTTAGACATTCAGTACTTC. Translation gives CAWSGTALDIQYF.

This clone was picked up a small number of times. This rearrangement joins TRBV7-9 to TRBJ2-5; 10 nucleotides line up with TRBD2. CDR3 length equals 16 residues. Germline V gene sequence: CDR1 SEHNR, CDR2 FQNEAQ (reference sequence). Unmatched junction bases numbered 6, after V lost 4 bases and J lost 1 base. CDR3 bases: TGTGCCAGCAGCTACGGGACTAGCGTCGTCCAAGAGACCCAGTACTTC. Translating gives CASSYGTSVVQETQYF.

This clone turned up a few times. The chain is built from TRBV30 and TRBJ1-1; D ambiguous. Germline V gene data show CDR1 as GTSNPN and CDR2 as SVGIG (reference sequence). V dropped 0 bases and J dropped 3 bases, with 8 bases sitting between them. CDR3 length: 13 residues. CDR3 in DNA: TGTGCCTGGAGTGTAGCGGACCACACTGAAGCTTTCTTT. It specifies CAWSVADHTEAFF.

This sequence joins TRBV28 and TRBJ2-7; 7 bases match TRBD2. V lost 8 bases, J lost 7 bases, and 11 bases stayed unmatched. The CDR3 totals 13 residues. Germline V gene lookup returns CDR1 MDHEN and CDR2 SYDVKM. CDR3 protein: CASLGRGWEEQYF. In nucleotides, the CDR3 is TGTGCCAGCTTGGGGAGGGGTTGGGAAGAGCAGTACTTC. Looking up the rest from reference TRBV28 and TRBJ2-7 gives the full variable domain: DVKVTQSSRYLVKRTGEKVFLECVQDMDHENMFWYRQDPGLGLRLIYFSYDVKMKEKGDIPEGYSVSREKKERFSLILESASTNQTSMYLCASLGRGWEEQYFGPGTRLTVT.

V and J are TRBV5-1 and TRBJ2-2, with 8 bases that match TRBD2. After removal of 3 bases from V and 6 bases from J, the junction contained 7 bases not matched to a gene. CDR3 size: 15 residues. CDR1 and CDR2 (germline): SGHRS, YFSETQ. CDR3 bases: TGCGCCAGCAGCTCCGGGACTAGGTCCGCCGGGGAGCTGTTTTTT. It translates to CASSSGTRSAGELFF.

The chain couples TRBV2 to TRBJ1-6; tentative D call: TRBD1 (6 bases). Trimming stripped 5 bases from V and 10 bases from J, with 12 bases between. The V gene's germline CDR1 is SNHLY and CDR2 FYNNEI. This CDR3 spans 13 amino acids. This chain's CDR3 is CASSPAGESPLHF. As DNA, the CDR3 is TGTGCCAGCAGTCCCGCAGGGGAATCACCCCTCCACTTT.

The chain carries TRBV28 and TRBJ1-2, with TRBD1 matching over 8 bases. Germline-derived CDR1 and CDR2 are MDHEN and SYDVKM. The CDR3 is 13 amino acids. V shed 6 bases and J 6 bases; nucleotides not matched to a gene: 6. Here the CDR3 reads CASRETGDDGYTF. The CDR3 DNA reads TGTGCCAGCAGGGAGACAGGGGATGATGGCTACACCTTC.

This clone was detected a few times. The chain couples TRBV6-4 to TRBJ2-2; TRBD2 matches 8 bases. Germline V CDR1 and CDR2: MRHNA, SNTAGT. The CDR3 runs to 16 residues. V gave up 6 bases and J gave up 1 base; unmatched junction bases: 7. In DNA form, the CDR3 reads TGTGCCAGCAGCCCCCTAGCGGGTGAGAACACCGGGGAGCTGTTTTTT. As protein: CASSPLAGENTGELFF.

The chain couples TRBV11-3 to TRBJ2-2; TRBD1 agrees at 9 bases. J was trimmed by 7 bases and V by 4 bases; bases with no gene match: 10. The CDR3 consists of 16 residues. From germline, CDR1 is SGHNT and CDR2 YENEEA. CDR3 sequence reads: CASSSPRTGDGGELFF. CDR3 nucleotides: TGTGCCAGCAGCTCCCCCCGGACAGGGGATGGCGGGGAGCTGTTTTTT.

This chain links TRBV19 with TRBJ1-1; unclear D gene. CDR3 length: 13 residues. Trimming took off 0 bases at V and 5 bases at J, with 7 bases between the two ends. Germline assignment: CDR1 LNHDA and CDR2 SQIVND (reference sequence). For the CDR3, the DNA is TGTGCCAGTAGTATAGATGTCCTTACTGAAGCTTTCTTT. Encoded protein: CASSIDVLTEAFF.

The rearrangement links TRBV6-4 to TRBJ2-1; 11 bases align to TRBD1. In germline, CDR1 is MRHNA, CDR2 SNTAGT. The CDR3 is 16 amino acids. The V and J ends lost 6 bases and 3 bases, in that order; junction bases with no gene match: 7. This CDR3 is CASSDTGTGGYNEQFF. As DNA, the CDR3 is TGTGCCAGCAGCGATACCGGGACAGGGGGCTACAATGAGCAGTTCTTC.

The table lists this clone with a few counts. The V call is TRBV6-6, the J call TRBJ1-1; D not certain. V lost 6 bases to trimming and J lost 0 bases, with 11 bases between them. Germline values: CDR1 MNHNY, CDR2 SVGAGI (reference sequence). The CDR3 loop spans 14 amino acids. The DNA of the CDR3 is TGTGCCAGCAGCCCTTCACAGTTGAACACTGAAGCTTTCTTT. This encodes CASSPSQLNTEAFF.

In its sample, this clone was seen a few times. The rearrangement links TRBV29-1 to TRBJ2-2; 12 bases align to TRBD2. J was trimmed by 3 bases and V by 4 bases; bases with no gene match: 0. This CDR3 is built from 14 residues. Germline CDR1 SQVTM, CDR2 ANQGSEA. CDR3 in amino acids: CSVGTSGDTGELFF. The DNA for the CDR3 is TGCAGCGTTGGGACTAGCGGGGACACCGGGGAGCTGTTTTTT.